This T cell receptor (beta chain) was documented in a study of shared clonotypes between healthy human individuals. Looking at the study overall: The study drew on two women and a few men aged 18 to 49 as donors. Study-level findings and limits: Against clonotypes common to all four donors, non-shared ones had lower generation probabilities.

Memory CD4+ cells were the fraction left after CD45RA+ naive selection. CDR1 and CDR2 from the germline V gene are MDHEN and SYDVKM. The CDR3 length is 12 residues. V dropped 3 bases and J dropped 10 bases, with 12 bases sitting between them. In regard to this clone: What it binds is not known.

An assay was performed, and its level was deep. Method: immunoSEQ multiplex PCR; TCRdb's copy keeps in-frame clones and lacks some. There are 950,000 to 1,100,000 clones in the sample; roughly 80% occur only once, and less than 1.5% lies in the top ten. This TCR derives from a man younger than 35 in good health. The chain couples TRBV28 to TRBJ1-1; a weak D match, TRBD1 (5 bases). Sequencing input: memory CD4+ T cells sorted from blood. The subset here: CD45RA-negative fraction. The chain's CDR3 is CASSLSQGIAFF. For the CDR3, the DNA is TGTGCCAGCAGTTTGAGCCAGGGTATAGCTTTCTTT. The entire variable domain, with the rest obtained from reference TRBV28 and TRBJ1-1, is as follows: DVKVTQSSRYLVKRTGEKVFLECVQDMDHENMFWYRQDPGLGLRLIYFSYDVKMKEKGDIPEGYSVSREKKERFSLILESASTNQTSMYLCASSLSQGIAFFGQGTRLTVV.